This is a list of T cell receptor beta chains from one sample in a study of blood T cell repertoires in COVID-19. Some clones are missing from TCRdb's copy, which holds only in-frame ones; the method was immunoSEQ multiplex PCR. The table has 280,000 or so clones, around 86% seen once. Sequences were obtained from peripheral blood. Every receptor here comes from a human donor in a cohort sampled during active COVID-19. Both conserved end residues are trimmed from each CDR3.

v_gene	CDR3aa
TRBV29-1	SVISGSLSYEQY
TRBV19	ASSEARGGTAYGYT
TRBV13	ASRRAGTGTHNEQF
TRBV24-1	ATSEFGQETQY
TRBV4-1	ASSQGGGTGDTEAF
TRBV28	ASRTGGYQPQH
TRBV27	ASSLSRALNTGELF
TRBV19	ASSEVGHGEQY
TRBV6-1	ASSERRSGTLGANVLT
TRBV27	ASSYLGANTGELF
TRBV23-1	ASSQSSPNYGYT
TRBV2	ASIPGTSLYNEQF
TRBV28	ALGGIVYGYT
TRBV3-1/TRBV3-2	ASSRGRGTEAF
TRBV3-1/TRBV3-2	ASSPGAQETQY
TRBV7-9	ASSSRGGITDTQY
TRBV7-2	ASSSSRGTEAF
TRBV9	ASSPFGTSGGGYNEQF
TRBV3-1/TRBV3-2	ASSPGLISYNEQF